This record looks at one TCR beta chain sequence and its context. This specimen comes from a study of blood T cell repertoires in COVID-19. Study overall: Samples representing acute and convalescent COVID-19 were sourced from the United States, Italy and Spain.

Enrolled through a virtual design, the participants were between about 18 and 100 years of age and came from about two dozen US areas. Germline V lookup: CDR1 SGHRS, CDR2 YFSETQ. V lost 3 bases to trimming and J lost 9 bases, with 13 bases between them. This CDR3 spans 13 amino acids. Clones were sequenced by immunoSEQ multiplex PCR, and TCRdb holds only the in-frame ones, with some missing. Among roughly 290,000 clones listed, over 75% were seen once. The chain has TRBV5-1 and TRBJ1-3; the D gene is possibly TRBD1 (6 bases). The clonotype originates from a woman under 40 who had recovered from COVID-19. Sample: PBMCs or T cells enriched from blood (not recorded which). The CDR3, as DNA: TGCGCCAGCAGCTCCCGGACAGAGGGCACCATATATTTT. The encoded protein is CASSSRTEGTIYF.